This T cell receptor (beta chain) was identified during a study of T cells after yellow fever vaccination. TCRdb re-analysed the 5' RACE reads in MiXCR, keeping a single row per CDR3 protein. The sample yields around 300,000 distinct CDR3 sequences, roughly 13% seen once. This CDR3 comprises 15 residues. Germline V gene sequence: CDR1 LGHNA, CDR2 YSLEER. Trimming removed 4 bases at V and 6 bases at J, with 18 bases between. There are many counts of this clonotype. The TCR sequence derives from a man aged 25-45 years who received the YFV17D yellow fever vaccine. V gene TRBV4-3 combines with J gene TRBJ1-1, with D possibly being TRBD1 (6 bases). The specimen was CD4+ T cells sorted from PBMCs, collected 45 days after the yellow fever booster vaccination. CDR3 in DNA: TGCGCCAGCAGCCGCACGACAGGTAACGTCGCTGAAGCTTTCTTT. It encodes CASSRTTGNVAEAFF.